Each of the 29 T cell receptor beta chains below was sequenced from the same sample in a study of a mutant IDH1 vaccine in newly diagnosed glioma (dated by TCRdb to the early 2020s). Antigens of these TCRs are unknown. The sample's time point label, decoded: week 35, safety follow-up. Each vaccine dose was 300 ug of a 20-mer mutant IDH1 peptide in Montanide, given subcutaneously with topical imiquimod. Libraries were prepared through the immunoSEQ multiplex PCR assay. TCRdb took over this immuneACCESS table, retaining in-frame rearrangements with V and J assigned. Such tables are incomplete; in checked studies, under half of the missing clones stem from an unresolved V gene, and the remainder is unexplained. Present in this sample are about 66,000 clones, roughly 74% of which were seen just once. The biggest ten clones account for about 4.9% of the sample. Sequenced material: PBMCs, taken from a glioma patient whose treatment included an IDH1 peptide vaccine. These receptors were obtained from a man aged 50-60 years with glioma.

This chain uses TRBV6-1 with TRBJ2-7; D not resolved. V lost 4 bases, J lost 4 bases, and 11 bases lay in between. CDR3 length equals 13 residues. The V gene's germline CDR1 is MNHNS and CDR2 SASEGT. The CDR3 reads CASSANVDYEQYF. The CDR3 DNA reads TGTGCCAGCAGTGCGAATGTTGATTACGAGCAGTACTTC.

CDR3 in DNA: TGTGCCAGCAGCTTAGCCGATACGCAGTATTTT. Its protein product is CASSLADTQYF. The genes are TRBV5-6 and TRBJ2-3; no clear D gene. The CDR3 runs to 11 residues. V was clipped by 2 bases and J by 6 bases, with 4 bases between them. Germline CDR1 is SGHDT and CDR2 is YYEEEE. Full variable domain (missing parts from reference TRBV5-6 and TRBJ2-3): DAGVTQSPTHLIKTRGQQVTLRCSPKSGHDTVSWYQQALGQGPQFIFQYYEEEERQRGNFPDRFSGHQFPNYSSELNVNALLLGDSALYLCASSLADTQYFGPGTRLTVL.

This chain connects TRBV10-3 to TRBJ2-7; no clear D gene. Per germline, CDR1 ENHRY and CDR2 SYGVKD. Trimming took 6 bases from V and 5 from J, leaving 14 bases between them. The CDR3 runs 13 residues. The CDR3 protein is CAIRTSLGDEQYF. The CDR3 nucleotides are TGTGCCATCAGAACCTCGTTGGGTGACGAGCAGTACTTC.

This clone was recorded a few times. CDR3 loop: CSVRGSGEKLFF. CDR3 nucleotides: TGCAGCGTAAGAGGGAGTGGTGAAAAACTGTTTTTT. This chain connects TRBV29-1 to TRBJ1-4; D ambiguous. The CDR3 has 12 amino acids. Germline-derived CDR1 and CDR2 are SQVTM and ANQGSEA. The V gene lost 6 bases and the J gene lost 7 bases, with 12 bases spanning the gap. The full variable domain, completed using reference TRBV29-1 and TRBJ1-4, is SAVISQKPSRDICQRGTSLTIQCQVDSQVTMMFWYRQQPGQSLTLIATANQGSEATYESGFVIDKFPISRPNLTFSTLTVSNMSPEDSSIYLCSVRGSGEKLFFGSGTQLSVL.

This chain connects TRBV7-2 to TRBJ1-1; D unresolved. Germline V gene data show CDR1 as SGHTA and CDR2 as FQGNSA. V was trimmed by 3 bases and J by 1 base, leaving 6 bases between them. The length of the CDR3 is 13 residues. The CDR3 DNA reads as TGTGCCAGCAGCTTTGGGGAGAACACTGAAGCTTTCTTT. Amino acid sequence: CASSFGENTEAFF.

This clone was recorded a few times. This chain uses TRBV2 with TRBJ2-3; 9 nucleotides match TRBD1. The CDR3 sequence is 15 residues long. V lost 4 bases to trimming and J lost 2 bases; unmatched junction nucleotides: 4. The V gene's germline CDR1 is SNHLY and CDR2 FYNNEI. The CDR3 sequence is CASSVGDRATDTQYF. DNA of the CDR3: TGTGCCAGCAGTGTTGGGGACAGGGCCACAGATACGCAGTATTTT.

This clone is a singleton in its sample. The gene calls are TRBV7-9 and TRBJ2-1; D might be TRBD1 or TRBD2, each matching 5 bases. V lost 5 bases and J lost 6, with 17 bases in between. The CDR3 is 15 amino acids. Germline V lookup: CDR1 SEHNR, CDR2 FQNEAQ (reference sequence). CDR3: CASSPGTSWGNEQFF. The CDR3 DNA is TGTGCCAGCAGCCCGGGGACCTCCTGGGGCAATGAGCAGTTCTTC.

The gene calls are TRBV7-9 and TRBJ1-1, with 9 bases lining up with TRBD1. CDR1 is SEHNR and CDR2 is FQNEAQ in the germline V gene (reference sequence). J lost 4 bases, V lost 5 bases, and 5 bases had no gene match. There are 14 residues in the CDR3. The CDR3 is CASSAETGGTEAFF. The DNA for the CDR3 is TGTGCCAGCAGCGCTGAGACAGGGGGCACTGAAGCTTTCTTT.

J is TRBJ2-1 and V is TRBV30; no definite D call. Per germline, CDR1 GTSNPN and CDR2 SVGIG (reference sequence). The CDR3 is 11 residues long. Trimming removed 0 bases from V and 15 bases from J, with 12 bases in between. CDR3 DNA sequence: TGTGCCTGGAGTGTACGGGCCAGGCGGTTCTTC. This codes for CAWSVRARRFF.

The chain is built from TRBV7-2 and TRBJ2-2; the D gene could be TRBD1 or TRBD2 (6 bases each). The germline CDR1 and CDR2 sequences are SGHTA and FQGNSA. CDR3 length: 17 amino acids. The ends were cut back, 0 bases at V and 2 bases at J, with 13 bases in the middle. The CDR3 coding sequence is TGTGCCAGCAGCTTAGCGCAAGGGGGAGGAAACACCGGGGAGCTGTTTTTT. Protein: CASSLAQGGGNTGELFF.

This clone has a handful of counts. V and J are TRBV9 and TRBJ1-6; D not resolved. Germline V lookup: CDR1 SGDLS, CDR2 YYNGEE. The CDR3 sequence is 15 residues long. V gave up 4 bases and J gave up 0 bases, with 8 bases separating them. CDR3 sequence (DNA): TGTGCCAGCAGCCGTATAAACTCCTATAATTCACCCCTCCACTTT. It translates to CASSRINSYNSPLHF.

The CDR3 reads CASSVDGFSYNEQFF. The CDR3 nucleotides are TGTGCCAGCAGCGTAGATGGGTTCTCCTACAATGAGCAGTTCTTC. The rearrangement joins TRBV9 to TRBJ2-1; D gene ambiguous. Germline V lookup: CDR1 SGDLS, CDR2 YYNGEE. The CDR3 covers 15 residues. Trimming pared 0 bases from V and 0 bases from J, leaving 7 bases between.

The rearrangement links TRBV15 to TRBJ1-2; unclear D gene. The CDR3 runs 13 residues. Per germline, CDR1 LNHNV and CDR2 YYDKDF (reference sequence). V was pared by 5 bases and J by 4 bases, with 11 bases between. The CDR3 DNA sequence: TGTGCCACCAGCCCACGGGGTCTCTATGGCTACACCTTC. As protein: CATSPRGLYGYTF.

The genes are TRBV2 and TRBJ2-5, with TRBD2 identical over 8 bases. V shed 4 bases, J shed 7 bases, and the junction held 8 bases outside the gene matches. Looked up from germline, CDR1 is SNHLY and CDR2 is FYNNEI. The CDR3 contains 14 residues. The CDR3 spells CASSVVSGVGTQYF. CDR3 nucleotide sequence: TGTGCCAGCAGTGTGGTTAGCGGGGTGGGGACCCAGTACTTC.

CDR3 DNA sequence: TGTGCCAGCAGCTATTGGGACAGGGGAGGCAATGAAAAACTGTTTTTT. This encodes CASSYWDRGGNEKLFF. The V call is TRBV14, the J call TRBJ1-4; 10 bases align to TRBD1. Germline CDR1 and CDR2: SGHDN and FVKESK. The junction had 8 bases not matched to a gene; V was cut back by 5 bases and J by 5 bases. This CDR3 has 16 residues.

The J gene is TRBJ1-2, the V gene TRBV28; 8 bases align to TRBD1. The germline V gene has CDR1 MDHEN and CDR2 SYDVKM. With 3 bases clipped from V and 1 base from J, the junction kept 7 bases outside the gene matches. This CDR3 has 16 residues. The CDR3 region is CASSFPTGAGNYGYTF. The DNA for the CDR3 is TGTGCCAGCAGTTTCCCGACAGGGGCTGGTAACTATGGCTACACCTTC.

The chain employs TRBV27 and TRBJ2-2, with D perhaps TRBD2 (6 bases). The CDR3 length is 13 residues. Germline CDR1 reads MNHEY; CDR2 reads SMNVEV (reference sequence). The V gene lost 0 bases and the J gene lost 7 bases, with 6 bases spanning the gap. CDR3 bases: TGTGCCAGCAGTTTATCGGGGGGCGGGGAGCTGTTTTTT. Protein: CASSLSGGGELFF.

This clone came up a few times. The chain recombines TRBV15 with TRBJ2-4; D is possibly TRBD2 (6 bases). The CDR3 runs 16 residues. Germline V gives CDR1 LNHNV, CDR2 YYDKDF (reference sequence). V was pared by 3 bases and J by 0 bases, with 12 bases between. The CDR3 is CATSRVGGLAKNIQYF. DNA of the CDR3: TGTGCCACCAGCAGGGTCGGGGGACTAGCCAAAAACATTCAGTACTTC.

The rearrangement joins TRBV6-5 to TRBJ2-1; D not resolved. Germline V CDR1 and CDR2: MNHEY, SVGAGI. The CDR3 spans 11 residues. Trimming removed 6 bases from V and 5 bases from J, with 5 bases in between. The CDR3: CASRKNNEQFF. In DNA, the CDR3 is TGTGCCAGCAGGAAAAACAATGAGCAGTTCTTC.

The CDR3 reads CASSWYLTEAFF. CDR3 nucleotides: TGTGCCAGCAGCTGGTATCTTACTGAAGCTTTCTTT. The J gene is TRBJ1-1, the V gene TRBV7-2; D is uncertain. Germline V gives CDR1 SGHTA, CDR2 FQGNSA. The CDR3 runs 12 residues. V dropped 4 bases and J dropped 5 bases, with 8 bases sitting between them.

This clone was found once. This rearrangement joins TRBV5-5 to TRBJ2-5; D call uncertain. The CDR3 is 16 amino acids. The ends were cut back, 4 bases at V and 4 bases at J, with 20 bases in the middle. CDR1 SGHKS and CDR2 YYEKEE come from the germline V gene (reference sequence). The chain's CDR3 is CASSPSFSGLGETQYF. The CDR3 DNA is TGTGCCAGCAGCCCATCCTTTTCGGGTCTCGGAGAGACCCAGTACTTC.

This chain uses TRBV5-6 with TRBJ1-6; TRBD1 might be the D (6 bases). Germline-derived CDR1 and CDR2 are SGHDT and YYEEEE. There are 14 residues in the CDR3. Trimming removed 1 base at V and 10 bases at J, with 12 bases between. CDR3 sequence: CASSLRGARSPLHF. As DNA, the CDR3 is TGTGCCAGCAGCTTGAGGGGGGCTCGATCACCCCTCCACTTT.

The sample holds a few counts of this clone. The chain has TRBV7-9 and TRBJ1-2; TRBD1 matches 8 bases. Germline V gene data show CDR1 as SEHNR and CDR2 as FQNEAQ (reference sequence). The CDR3 spans 14 residues. The trim removed 3 bases at V and 6 bases at J, leaving 6 bases unmatched. CDR3 in amino acids: CASSLAIQGDGYTF. CDR3 DNA: TGTGCCAGCAGCTTGGCGATACAGGGGGATGGCTACACCTTC.

CDR3 coding DNA: TGTGCCAGCAGTTACCGAGGGTCTGGAAACACCATATATTTT. Amino acids: CASSYRGSGNTIYF. This sequence joins TRBV6-5 and TRBJ1-3; D gene uncertain. Deletions cut 2 bases from V and 1 base from J, with 6 bases between. CDR1 MNHEY and CDR2 SVGAGI come from the germline V gene. This CDR3 comprises 14 residues.

The V call is TRBV27, the J call TRBJ2-4, with D possibly matching TRBD2 (6 bases). Germline CDR1 reads MNHEY; CDR2 reads SMNVEV (reference sequence). This CDR3 has 16 amino acids. Trimming cost V 3 bases and J 1 base, with 13 bases left between them. CDR3 amino acids: CASSFGGISAKNIQYF. The CDR3 DNA sequence: TGTGCCAGCAGTTTTGGAGGGATTTCGGCCAAAAACATTCAGTACTTC.

V is TRBV21-1 and J is TRBJ2-2; TRBD1, the table's D call, lacks a check against the DNA. TRBV21-1 is noted as a pseudogene. This CDR3 has 17 residues. The CDR3 reads CASSKRLTGGNTGELFF. The CDR3 nucleotides are TGTGCCAGCAGCAAAAGGCTGACAGGAGGTAACACCGGGGAGCTGTTTTTT.

V and J are TRBV5-6 and TRBJ1-1; perhaps TRBD1 as D (6 bases). The germline V and J ends were trimmed by 2 bases and 0 bases, with 17 bases remaining between them. Germline assignment: CDR1 SGHDT and CDR2 YYEEEE. The CDR3 is made up of 17 amino acids. In DNA, the CDR3 is TGTGCCAGCAGCTTAGGGGGACCGATGTCCCTGAACACTGAAGCTTTCTTT. Residues: CASSLGGPMSLNTEAFF.

This chain connects TRBV4-3 to TRBJ2-2; no clear D. The CDR3 runs 14 residues. V was trimmed by 0 bases and J by 2 bases, leaving 4 bases between them. The germline CDR1 and CDR2 sequences are LGHNA and YSLEER. The CDR3, as DNA: TGCGCCAGCAGCCAAGATACCAACACCGGGGAGCTGTTTTTT. Amino acids: CASSQDTNTGELFF.

This clone appeared a few times. The V gene is TRBV5-4, the J gene TRBJ2-6; 8 bases are shared with TRBD1. Trimming took 3 bases from V and 2 from J; bases not matched to a gene: 7. The germline CDR1 and CDR2 sequences are SGHNT and YYREEE (reference sequence). CDR3 size: 17 residues. This chain's CDR3 is CASSSRTGKPGANVLTF. CDR3 bases: TGTGCCAGCAGCTCGAGGACAGGGAAGCCTGGGGCCAACGTCCTGACTTTC.